Listed below are T cell receptor beta chains from one sample, sequenced in a study of cytomegalovirus exposure and HLA in healthy donors. TCRdb keeps only in-frame clones here, not all; method: immunoSEQ multiplex PCR. Seen here are 150,000 to 200,000 clones, around 87% observed once, and the top ten hold approximately 1.9%. Sequenced sample: PBMCs. The receptors were sampled from a woman between 18 and 29 years old in good health and CMV-seronegative. Each CDR3 is given with its conserved first and last residue. D genes are given only for firm matches. Some rows mark clone size as missing; the rest say once, few, many or name a class of expanded clone.

v_gene,j_gene,len,d_gene,abundance,CDR3aa,CDR3nt
TRBV27,TRBJ2-1,15,TRBD2,NA,CASSSSAGGSGEQFF,TGTGCCAGCAGTTCCTCAGCGGGAGGGTCGGGGGAGCAGTTCTTC
TRBV6-1,TRBJ1-6,15,TRBD1,NA,CASSEEGGKGSPLHF,TGTGCCAGCAGTGAGGAAGGGGGCAAGGGTTCACCCCTCCACTTT
TRBV7-2,TRBJ2-7,13,NA,NA,CASGLGPSYEQYF,TGTGCCAGCGGGCTGGGGCCTTCCTACGAGCAGTACTTC
TRBV4-2,TRBJ2-1,15,TRBD2,NA,CASSQDRLAGVEQFF,TGTGCCAGCAGCCAAGATAGGCTAGCGGGAGTTGAGCAGTTCTTC
TRBV19,TRBJ1-2,15,NA,NA,CASSLAPTAIYGYTF,TGTGCCAGTAGTCTCGCCCCGACAGCCATCTATGGCTACACCTTC
TRBV10-3,TRBJ2-1,14,TRBD2,NA,CAIKGGLATSGQFF,TGTGCCATCAAGGGGGGACTAGCAACGAGTGGGCAGTTCTTC
TRBV7-3,TRBJ2-2,12,TRBD2,NA,CASYSGSGELFF,TGTGCCAGCTATAGCGGGAGTGGGGAGCTGTTTTTT
TRBV18,TRBJ2-5,14,NA,NA,CASSPRGSDPTQYF,TGTGCCAGCTCACCCCGGGGATCGGACCCGACCCAGTACTTC
TRBV2,TRBJ1-2,12,NA,NA,CASSSGNYGYTF,TGTGCCAGCAGCTCCGGGAACTATGGCTACACCTTC
TRBV19,TRBJ1-2,15,TRBD1,NA,CASSNPRTGNYGYTF,TGTGCCAGTAGTAATCCTCGGACAGGGAACTATGGCTACACCTTC
TRBV28,TRBJ1-1,15,TRBD1,NA,CASSFLGTGGTEAFF,TGTGCCAGCAGTTTTTTGGGGACAGGGGGTACTGAAGCTTTCTTT
TRBV5-4,TRBJ2-7,16,TRBD1,NA,CASSRSQQGASGEQYF,TGTGCCAGCAGCCGAAGTCAACAGGGGGCCTCGGGGGAGCAGTACTTC
TRBV7-2,TRBJ1-1,14,NA,NA,CASSLGGPNTEAFF,TGTGCCAGCAGCTTAGGCGGTCCGAACACTGAAGCTTTCTTT
TRBV6-5,TRBJ1-3,14,NA,NA,CASSSFVSGNTIYF,TGTGCCAGCAGTTCCTTCGTCTCTGGAAACACCATATATTTT
TRBV5-1,TRBJ1-2,16,NA,NA,CASSFTETDGNYGYTF,TGCGCCAGCAGCTTTACCGAGACAGACGGTAACTATGGCTACACCTTC
TRBV12-5,TRBJ2-3,15,NA,NA,CASGLGPVDTDTQYF,TGTGCTAGTGGTTTGGGTCCGGTTGACACAGATACGCAGTATTTT
TRBV7-8,TRBJ2-5,18,TRBD2,NA,CASSLGGLAGVGEETQYF,TGTGCCAGCAGCTTAGGGGGACTAGCGGGAGTCGGCGAAGAGACCCAGTACTTC
TRBV6-6,TRBJ1-6,15,TRBD1,NA,CASSLQGAGNSPLHF,TGTGCCAGCAGTTTACAGGGGGCCGGGAATTCACCCCTCCACTTT
TRBV7-2,TRBJ1-5,16,NA,NA,CASSLAGTQRGQPQHF,TGTGCCAGCAGCTTAGCGGGGACTCAGCGGGGTCAGCCCCAGCATTTT
TRBV5-4,TRBJ2-5,17,TRBD2,NA,CASSLGLAGGYQETQYF,TGTGCCAGCAGCTTGGGGCTAGCGGGAGGGTACCAAGAGACCCAGTACTTC
TRBV13,TRBJ2-7,15,NA,NA,CASSPGRGSSYEQYF,TGTGCCAGCAGCCCAGGGAGGGGGTCCTCCTACGAGCAGTACTTC
TRBV5-4,TRBJ1-4,15,NA,NA,CASSYRPGLNEKLFF,TGTGCCAGCAGCTACCGCCCAGGCCTTAATGAAAAACTGTTTTTT
TRBV29-1,TRBJ2-5,11,NA,NA,CSVILGETQYF,TGCAGCGTGATACTAGGAGAGACCCAGTACTTC
TRBV29-1,TRBJ1-2,12,NA,once,CSATRQEEGYTF,TGCAGCGCCACCCGACAGGAGGAAGGCTACACCTTC
TRBV15,TRBJ2-1,14,TRBD1,NA,CATSTDRGNNEQFF,TGTGCCACCAGCACCGACAGGGGCAACAATGAGCAGTTCTTC
TRBV11-3,TRBJ2-5,13,NA,NA,CASSPRVQETQYF,TGTGCCAGCAGCCCCAGGGTTCAAGAGACCCAGTACTTC
TRBV14,TRBJ2-5,19,TRBD2,NA,CASSQESGWGGWDGETQYF,TGTGCCAGCAGCCAAGAGAGCGGATGGGGAGGGTGGGATGGAGAGACCCAGTACTTC
TRBV6-6,TRBJ1-1,13,NA,few,CASRASPVFGAFF,TGTGCCAGCAGGGCATCGCCAGTATTCGGGGCTTTCTTT
TRBV7-9,TRBJ1-1,14,NA,NA,CASSLGQLNTEAFF,TGTGCCAGCAGCTTAGGGCAGTTGAACACTGAAGCTTTCTTT
TRBV5-4,TRBJ2-2,15,NA,NA,CASRTGTGNTGELFF,TGTGCCAGCAGAACCGGGACTGGGAACACCGGGGAGCTGTTTTTT
TRBV6-5,TRBJ2-7,14,TRBD1,NA,CASSAPDRGYEQYF,TGTGCCAGCAGTGCCCCCGACAGGGGCTACGAGCAGTACTTC
TRBV5-1,TRBJ1-1,16,NA,NA,CASSWGGVSGDAEAFF,TGCGCCAGCAGCTGGGGGGGGGTCTCGGGCGACGCTGAAGCTTTCTTT
TRBV9,TRBJ2-1,14,TRBD1,NA,CASSVPTGAAEQFF,TGTGCCAGCAGCGTACCGACAGGGGCCGCGGAGCAGTTCTTC
TRBV19,TRBJ1-1,13,NA,NA,CASSVGTHTEAFF,TGTGCCAGTAGTGTCGGGACTCACACTGAAGCTTTCTTT
TRBV6-4,TRBJ1-6,13,NA,NA,CASGLTGISPLHF,TGTGCCAGCGGACTTACTGGGATTTCACCCCTCCACTTT
TRBV21-1,TRBJ2-5,15,NA,NA,CASSLREYVQETQYF,TGTGCCAGCAGCTTGCGGGAGTATGTTCAAGAGACCCAGTACTTC
TRBV21-1,TRBJ2-7,20,NA,NA,CASSSGTSGRAMGSSYEQYF,TGTGCCAGCAGCTCCGGGACTAGCGGGAGGGCCATGGGTAGCTCCTACGAGCAGTACTTC
TRBV28,TRBJ1-4,15,NA,NA,CASSTSKGNAEKLFF,TGTGCCAGCAGTACAAGTAAGGGGAATGCGGAAAAACTGTTTTTT
TRBV28,TRBJ1-1,16,TRBD1,few,CASSPKRDRGKAEAFF,TGTGCCAGCAGTCCAAAACGGGACAGGGGGAAGGCTGAAGCTTTCTTT
TRBV21-1,TRBJ1-1,17,NA,NA,CASSASGTGGKDTEAFF,TGTGCCAGCAGCGCCTCCGGGACAGGGGGCAAGGACACTGAAGCTTTCTTT
TRBV4-1,TRBJ2-5,16,TRBD2,NA,CASSPYVGAGVETQYF,TGCGCCAGCAGCCCCTATGTTGGGGCGGGAGTTGAGACCCAGTACTTC
TRBV4-1,TRBJ1-2,17,NA,NA,CASSQDLREGVYHGYTF,TGCGCCAGCAGCCAAGATCTGAGGGAGGGGGTATATCATGGCTACACCTTC
TRBV6-1,TRBJ1-2,15,TRBD1,NA,CASSPLTGGLGGYTF,TGTGCCAGCAGTCCCCTGACAGGGGGCTTGGGTGGCTACACCTTC
TRBV7-2,TRBJ2-7,15,TRBD2,NA,CASSSPGLAAYEQYF,TGTGCCAGCAGCTCACCGGGACTAGCGGCCTACGAGCAGTACTTC
TRBV19,TRBJ2-1,13,NA,NA,CASSASLRNEQFF,TGTGCCAGTAGTGCTTCTCTCCGGAATGAGCAGTTCTTC
TRBV4-3,TRBJ2-3,15,NA,NA,CASSQGGGGSDTQYF,TGCGCCAGCAGCCAAGGGGGTGGAGGATCAGATACGCAGTATTTT
TRBV9,TRBJ1-2,15,NA,NA,CASSVESQGNYGYTF,TGTGCCAGCAGCGTAGAGTCCCAGGGAAACTATGGCTACACCTTC
TRBV7-9,TRBJ2-1,16,TRBD2,NA,CASSSSGRALGNEQFF,TGTGCCAGCAGCTCTAGCGGGAGGGCCCTGGGCAATGAGCAGTTCTTC
TRBV6-1,TRBJ1-6,15,TRBD1,NA,CASSGQGAENSPLHF,TGTGCCAGCAGTGGACAGGGGGCAGAGAATTCACCCCTCCACTTT
TRBV4-1,TRBJ2-7,15,TRBD2,NA,CASSYATGGSYEQYF,TGCGCCAGCAGCTACGCGACGGGAGGATCCTACGAGCAGTACTTC
TRBV6-1,TRBJ1-4,15,TRBD1,NA,CASSEAGTGDEKLFF,TGTGCCAGCAGTGAAGCGGGGACAGGGGATGAAAAACTGTTTTTT
TRBV5-1,TRBJ2-3,16,TRBD2,NA,CASSLDGILATDTQYF,TGCGCCAGCAGCTTGGACGGAATACTAGCGACAGATACGCAGTATTTT
TRBV30,TRBJ1-2,13,NA,NA,CAAGQLFGLGYTF,TGTGCCGCCGGACAGCTCTTTGGACTTGGCTACACCTTC
TRBV7-9,TRBJ1-1,14,NA,NA,CASSLAGVNTEAFF,TGTGCCAGCAGCTTAGCGGGAGTGAACACTGAAGCTTTCTTT